This entry is about one TCR beta chain. The target antigen is unknown. The germline V gene has CDR1 MDHEN and CDR2 SYDVKM. The CDR3 consists of 19 residues. Trimming removed 2 bases from V and 1 base from J, with 24 bases in between. These data come from a study of long-term antiretroviral therapy in people with HIV. The run of the v3.0 immunoSEQ assay was at survey level. Sequencing was performed with immunoSEQ multiplex PCR; in TCRdb, only in-frame clones are kept and a portion is missing. This repertoire shows 30,000 to 40,000 clones, 65% to 75% found once; its top ten account for 3% to 4%. Study results and limitations: All blood samples came from the years 2004 to 2017, possibly under older ART regimens. Pre-ART-expanded clones dominated the repertoire at all time points.

The sequence was collected from a man between 50 and 59 years old with HIV. The sequences come from unsorted PBMCs, collected 3 years after starting antiretroviral therapy. The chain uses TRBV28 and TRBJ2-7; D possibly matches TRBD1 or TRBD2 (7 bases each). CDR3 loop: CASSLNSGGRSSGSYEQYF. CDR3 nucleotide sequence: TGTGCCAGCAGTTTAAATTCAGGGGGTAGGTCTAGCGGTTCCTACGAGCAGTACTTC.